Included here is one TCR beta chain sequence, with context. Data came from immunoSEQ multiplex PCR; TCRdb stores just in-frame clones and leaves some out. The data hold 150,000 to 200,000 clones, with about 86% observed a single time. This entry belongs to a study of T cell responses to AZD1222 COVID-19 vaccine. The source was peripheral blood, collected on day 0 of AZD1222 vaccination. The clonotype originates from an adult in good health.

The CDR3: CASSPGLAAGETQYF. For the CDR3, the DNA is TGTGCCAGCAGCCCGGGACTAGCTGCAGGGGAGACCCAGTACTTC. The rearrangement links TRBV27 to TRBJ2-5; 9 bases match TRBD2. Germline assignment: CDR1 MNHEY and CDR2 SMNVEV (reference sequence). The CDR3 contains 15 residues. With 6 bases clipped from V and 5 bases from J, the junction kept 10 bases outside the gene matches.